What follows are 12 T cell receptor beta chains derived from one specimen sequenced in a study of T cell repertoires in cytomegalovirus infection. Using its own MiXCR run on the reads, TCRdb lists one record per CDR3 protein. The top ten clones hold roughly 18% of a sample with under 850,000 distinct CDR3 sequences, around 30% of them seen once. Their antigens remain unidentified. Sequencing used cultured PBMCs, obtained from culture after CMV antigen stimulation. These TCRs come from a human donor in good health (CMV status not recorded). Some clones in this sample may be carry-over from other donors' samples.

There are a few counts of this clonotype. The chain combines TRBV7-9 with TRBJ2-1; D gene unclear. The CDR3 runs to 17 residues. Between the trimmed V and J ends, which lost 2 bases and 7 bases, there was a span of 21 bases. Germline V lookup: CDR1 SEHNR, CDR2 FQNEAQ (reference sequence). The CDR3 region has the DNA TGTGCCAGCAGCTTATTGGGATCCAAAATGTCCCAAAATGAGCAGTTCTTC. This sequence encodes CASSLLGSKMSQNEQFF.

V is TRBV2 and J is TRBJ1-4; D is ambiguous. Germline V lookup: CDR1 SNHLY, CDR2 FYNNEI. Trimming removed 6 bases from V and 7 bases from J, with 15 bases in between. This CDR3 spans 14 amino acids. The CDR3: CASSPDWVGEKLFF. As DNA, the CDR3 is TGTGCCAGCAGCCCGGACTGGGTGGGTGAAAAACTGTTTTTT. Full variable domain (rest looked up from reference TRBV2 and TRBJ1-4): EPEVTQTPSHQVTQMGQEVILRCVPISNHLYFYWYRQILGQKVEFLVSFYNNEISEKSEIFDDQFSVERPDGSNFTLKIRSTKLEDSAMYFCASSPDWVGEKLFFGSGTQLSVL.

Details on this clonotype: A read error may explain this, as a much larger clone is one base away. The chain combines TRBV2 with TRBJ2-3; D gene ambiguous. The CDR3 sequence is 13 residues long. Germline V gene data show CDR1 as SNHLY and CDR2 as FYNNEI. Trimming stripped 7 bases from V and 0 bases from J, with 8 bases between. In DNA form, the CDR3 reads TGTGCCAGCATCCCGGACAGCACAGATACGCAGTATTTT. Translation gives CASIPDSTDTQYF. Filled out from reference TRBV2 and TRBJ2-3, the complete variable domain reads EPEVTQTPSHQVTQMGQEVILRCVPISNHLYFYWYRQILGQKVEFLVSFYNNEISEKSEIFDDQFSVERPDGSNFTLKIRSTKLEDSAMYFCASIPDSTDTQYFGPGTRLTVL.

This clonotype was counted between two and nine times. V usage is TRBV19 and J usage is TRBJ2-3; D remains unclear. In germline, CDR1 is LNHDA, CDR2 SQIVND (reference sequence). Trimming shortened V by 3 bases and J by 1 base, and 11 bases separated the two germline ends. The CDR3 is 15 residues long. For the CDR3, the DNA is TGTGCCAGTAGTATGGGTGTGGCGGGCACAGATACGCAGTATTTT. It yields the protein CASSMGVAGTDTQYF.

This clonotype has a handful of counts. The rearrangement links TRBV28 to TRBJ1-2; possibly TRBD1 for D (6 bases). Germline V CDR1 and CDR2: MDHEN, SYDVKM. The CDR3 has 15 amino acids. Trimming removed 7 bases at V and 6 bases at J, with 21 bases between. CDR3 sequence: CASTERGAVMDGYTF. DNA for the CDR3: TGTGCCAGCACCGAGAGGGGGGCCGTGATGGATGGCTACACCTTC.

The rearrangement links TRBV6-2 or TRBV6-3 to TRBJ2-7, with 7 positions matching TRBD1. Trimming at V came to 6 bases and at J to 0 bases, leaving 8 bases not matched to a gene. CDR1 is MNHEY, CDR2 SVGEGT, per germline. There are 15 residues in the CDR3. The CDR3 nucleotides are TGTGCCAGCAGATTAATACAGGGGACCTCCTACGAGCAGTACTTC. It specifies CASRLIQGTSYEQYF.

This clonotype was observed a handful of times. V is TRBV19 and J is TRBJ1-1; 7 bases are a match to TRBD1. The length of the CDR3 is 15 residues. From germline, CDR1 is LNHDA and CDR2 SQIVND (reference sequence). Trimming at V came to 7 bases and at J to 1 base, leaving 9 bases not matched to a gene. CDR3 DNA: TGTGCCAGTACACGAGACAGGGTGACGAACACTGAAGCTTTCTTT. It translates to CASTRDRVTNTEAFF.

The rearrangement joins TRBV28 to TRBJ1-1; D unresolved. The CDR3 extends over 12 amino acids. Trimming took 3 bases from V and 8 from J, leaving 10 bases between them. Germline V lookup: CDR1 MDHEN, CDR2 SYDVKM. CDR3 protein: CASSFGIGEAFF. DNA for the CDR3: TGTGCCAGCAGTTTCGGAATCGGCGAAGCTTTCTTT. The full variable domain, rest sourced from reference TRBV28 and TRBJ1-1, is DVKVTQSSRYLVKRTGEKVFLECVQDMDHENMFWYRQDPGLGLRLIYFSYDVKMKEKGDIPEGYSVSREKKERFSLILESASTNQTSMYLCASSFGIGEAFFGQGTRLTVV.

The rearrangement links TRBV6-5 to TRBJ2-1; TRBD1 matches at 9 bases. Unmatched junction bases numbered 11, after V lost 6 bases and J lost 8 bases. This CDR3 is built from 15 residues. Germline CDR1 is MNHEY and CDR2 is SVGAGI. The CDR3 coding sequence is TGTGCCAGCAGGCCGACCGGGACAGGGCGTCATGAGCAGTTCTTC. Translation: CASRPTGTGRHEQFF.

The J gene is TRBJ2-3, the V gene TRBV2, with D tentatively TRBD2 (5 bases). Germline V CDR1 and CDR2: SNHLY, FYNNEI. CDR3 length: 16 residues. Trimming shortened V by 3 bases and J by 2 bases, and 15 bases separated the two germline ends. DNA of the CDR3: TGTGCCAGCAGTGATCGACCCGCGGGCACCACAGATACGCAGTATTTT. Translation: CASSDRPAGTTDTQYF.

In its sample, this clonotype was seen many times. The J gene is TRBJ2-5, the V gene TRBV7-2, with D hard to call. The CDR3 consists of 9 residues. Germline CDR1 and CDR2: SGHTA and FQGNSA. Trimming stripped 8 bases from V and 5 bases from J, with 3 bases between. CDR3 bases: TGTGCCAGCGGGGAGACCCAGTACTTC. Amino acids: CASGETQYF.

The CDR3 spells CASSTRGATNEKLFF. The CDR3 coding sequence is TGTGCCAGCAGTACCCGTGGGGCAACTAATGAAAAACTGTTTTTT. The V and J genes are TRBV12-3 or TRBV12-4 and TRBJ1-4; D not resolved. Trimming stripped 5 bases from V and 0 bases from J, with 10 bases between. The length of the CDR3 is 15 residues.